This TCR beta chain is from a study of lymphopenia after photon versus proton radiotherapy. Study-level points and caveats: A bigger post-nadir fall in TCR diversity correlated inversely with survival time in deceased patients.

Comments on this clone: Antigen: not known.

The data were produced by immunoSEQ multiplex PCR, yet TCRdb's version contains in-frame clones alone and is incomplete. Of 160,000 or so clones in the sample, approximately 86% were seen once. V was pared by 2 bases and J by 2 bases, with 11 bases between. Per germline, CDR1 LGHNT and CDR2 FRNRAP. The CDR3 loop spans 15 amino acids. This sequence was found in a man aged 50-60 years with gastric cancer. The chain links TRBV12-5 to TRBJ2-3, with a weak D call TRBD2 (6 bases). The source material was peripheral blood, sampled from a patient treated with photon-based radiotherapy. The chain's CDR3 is CASGLKAGITDTQYF. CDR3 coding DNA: TGTGCTAGTGGTTTGAAGGCGGGGATCACAGATACGCAGTATTTT.